This T cell receptor (beta chain) was obtained from a study of blood T cells in healthy people across ages. Study-wide context: For every two T cells, template switching captured about one barcoded beta molecule. Notes on the study in general: Shifts in expanded clonotypes may have been confounded by donor CMV status, which was unknown.

The junction had 7 bases not matched to a gene; V was cut back by 2 bases and J by 6 bases. CDR3 size: 15 residues. CDR1 MNHEY and CDR2 SVGAGI come from the germline V gene. A second PCR of roughly 6 to 12 cycles used a sample-barcoded 5' primer and a J-beta primer mix. Each CDR3 protein gets one entry after TCRdb re-called the 5' RACE reads with MiXCR. This sample carries over a million distinct CDR3 sequences, roughly 59% of them seen once, and the ten largest clones take 6.5% to 8%. Notes on this clonotype: The antigen remains unidentified.

The material sequenced was blood. The clonotype originates from a man between 18 and 35 years old in good health. V is TRBV6-5 and J is TRBJ2-3; 8 bases line up with TRBD2. The CDR3 nucleotides read TGTGCCAGCAGTTACCTCGACGGGGGGGCGGATACGCAGTATTTT. This gives the protein CASSYLDGGADTQYF.